This T cell receptor beta chain was found in a study of tumor-infiltrating lymphocytes in primary liver carcinoma. On this clonotype: Its antigen remains unknown.

This CDR3 comprises 15 residues. The germline CDR1 and CDR2 sequences are MNHEY and SVGEGT. Trimming left V 2 bases short and J 15 bases short, with 23 bases between. Making TCR beta cDNA involved roughly 500 ng total RNA and a constant-region primer. Sequencing libraries for TCR beta derived from three nested multiplex PCR rounds that used slightly modified ARM-PCR. Primers for the first two PCR rounds were TRBV1-TRBV30 forward primers and a C-beta reverse primer (approximately 9 cycles per round). Via MiXCR, TCRdb re-called the multiplex PCR reads, giving one row per CDR3 protein. The table has approximately 330,000 distinct CDR3 sequences, 65% seen once. Study results and caveats: With p = 0.039, the top-250-clone fraction in tumors significantly exceeded that in blood.

Extraction also yielded germline DNA, while blood RNA was obtained from unsorted whole blood. Patients were chronically HBV-infected and treatment-naive. The specimen was peripheral blood. V usage is TRBV6-2 or TRBV6-3 and J usage is TRBJ2-1; D might be TRBD1 (7 bases). The sequence came from a man between 35 and 55 years old with primary liver carcinoma and hepatitis B virus infection. The CDR3 nucleotides are TGTGCCAGCAGTTACGGGCGGCCAGGGGGGCGAGGGTGGTTCTTC. Amino acids: CASSYGRPGGRGWFF.